Listed here are 32 T cell receptor beta chains from one sample, sequenced in a study of OX40 agonist ivuxolimab in advanced cancers. Method: immunoSEQ multiplex PCR; TCRdb's copy keeps in-frame clones and lacks some. The sample lists some 57,000 clones; approximately 86% were seen once. The sample here was CD4+ or CD8+ T cells sorted from blood, taken in a trial of the OX40 agonist ivuxolimab. The receptors originated from an adult with an advanced solid tumor such as melanoma, head and neck, liver or kidney cancer.

In this sample, this clone turned up a few times. The chain links TRBV19 to TRBJ2-7, with D maybe TRBD2 (5 bases). The CDR3 spans 16 residues. Looked up from germline, CDR1 is LNHDA and CDR2 is SQIVND (reference sequence). V was cut by 5 bases and J by 9 bases, with 26 bases left in between. The CDR3 spells CASSPEREEDPWRQYF. In DNA form, the CDR3 reads TGTGCCAGTAGTCCGGAGAGGGAAGAGGATCCGTGGCGGCAGTACTTC.

The chain employs TRBV27 and TRBJ1-1; D not certain. Between the trimmed V and J ends, which lost 3 bases and 0 bases, there was a span of 17 bases. From germline, CDR1 is MNHEY and CDR2 SMNVEV (reference sequence). The CDR3 runs 17 residues. CDR3 loop: CASSFSGRSGVNTEAFF. In nucleotides, the CDR3 is TGTGCCAGCAGTTTTTCGGGTCGCTCCGGGGTGAACACTGAAGCTTTCTTT.

This chain joins TRBV10-3 and TRBJ1-5; D is undetermined. CDR3 size: 14 residues. V lost 2 bases and J lost 7, with 12 bases in between. Looked up from germline, CDR1 is ENHRY and CDR2 is SYGVKD. The CDR3 DNA is TGTGCCATCAGTGAGGACCTAGTGGACCAGCCCCAGCATTTT. It is translated as CAISEDLVDQPQHF.

The genes are TRBV7-2 and TRBJ2-1, with 9 nucleotides matching TRBD2. V dropped 4 bases and J dropped 7; count of bases not matched to a gene: 8. Per the germline V gene, CDR1 is SGHTA and CDR2 is FQGNSA. The CDR3 spans 15 residues. CDR3 residues: CASSSGTSSLNEQFF. The CDR3 DNA is TGTGCCAGCAGCTCCGGGACTAGCAGTTTAAATGAGCAGTTCTTC. Variable domain in full (rest from reference TRBV7-2 and TRBJ2-1): GAGVSQSPSNKVTEKGKDVELRCDPISGHTALYWYRQSLGQGLEFLIYFQGNSAPDKSGLPSDRFSAERTGGSVSTLTIQRTQQEDSAVYLCASSSGTSSLNEQFFGPGTRLTVL.

This clone was counted between two and nine times. V gene TRBV5-1 combines with J gene TRBJ2-1, with D unclear. Between the trimmed V and J ends, which lost 0 bases and 0 bases, there was a span of 10 bases. The germline V gene has CDR1 SGHRS and CDR2 YFSETQ. The CDR3 loop spans 16 amino acids. CDR3 DNA sequence: TGCGCCAGCAGCTTGGTCTCTTACGGCTCCTACAATGAGCAGTTCTTC. Translated: CASSLVSYGSYNEQFF. Full variable domain (missing parts from reference TRBV5-1 and TRBJ2-1): KAGVTQTPRYLIKTRGQQVTLSCSPISGHRSVSWYQQTPGQGLQFLFEYFSETQRNKGNFPGRFSGRQFSNSRSEMNVSTLELGDSALYLCASSLVSYGSYNEQFFGPGTRLTVL.

This clone was observed a few times. The V and J genes are TRBV29-1 and TRBJ1-4; maybe TRBD1 (5 bases). The V end lost 7 bases, the J end lost 4 bases, and 10 bases lay between the germline ends. CDR3 length equals 12 residues. The germline V gene has CDR1 SQVTM and CDR2 ANQGSEA. This CDR3 is CSGRDVNEKLFF. CDR3 nucleotides: TGCAGCGGCCGGGACGTTAATGAAAAACTGTTTTTT.

The chain has TRBV7-3 and TRBJ2-1; 7 bases are a match to TRBD2. This CDR3 has 15 residues. Looked up from germline, CDR1 is SGHTA and CDR2 is FQGTGA. Unmatched junction bases numbered 9, after V lost 3 bases and J lost 7 bases. The CDR3 spells CASSLSSGEGNEQFF. The CDR3 nucleotides are TGTGCCAGCAGCTTGTCTAGCGGAGAGGGGAATGAGCAGTTCTTC.

Concerning this clone itself: A junction end diverges from the germline sequence, so it may reflect a read error. J is TRBJ1-4 and V is TRBV6-1; D not resolved. There are 14 residues in the CDR3. The germline CDR1 and CDR2 sequences are MNHNS and SASEGT. The CDR3 here is CASSEPDVNERLFF. CDR3 coding DNA: TGTGCCAGCAGTGAACCGGACGTTAATGAAAGACTGTTTTTT.

This clone was picked up a small number of times. This sequence joins TRBV28 and TRBJ2-7; TRBD2 might be the D (5 bases). The CDR3 has 17 amino acids. V lost 3 bases and J lost 0, with 18 bases in between. In germline, CDR1 is MDHEN, CDR2 SYDVKM. CDR3 coding DNA: TGTGCCAGCAGTTTCTTATGGTTGCGGGCGAGCTCCTACGAGCAGTACTTC. Protein product: CASSFLWLRASSYEQYF. The full variable domain, with the rest looked up from reference TRBV28 and TRBJ2-7, is DVKVTQSSRYLVKRTGEKVFLECVQDMDHENMFWYRQDPGLGLRLIYFSYDVKMKEKGDIPEGYSVSREKKERFSLILESASTNQTSMYLCASSFLWLRASSYEQYFGPGTRLTVT.

This clone was found a few times. V usage is TRBV5-5 and J usage is TRBJ2-7, with D unresolved. CDR1 and CDR2 (germline): SGHKS, YYEKEE (reference sequence). The CDR3 sequence is 13 residues long. Deletions cut 0 bases from V and 7 bases from J, with 11 bases between. For the CDR3, the DNA is TGTGCCAGCAGCTTGGGCGAATTGGGGGAGCAGTACTTC. As protein: CASSLGELGEQYF.

This chain uses TRBV5-1 with TRBJ2-3, with TRBD2 identical over 13 bases. The length of the CDR3 is 17 residues. From germline, CDR1 is SGHRS and CDR2 YFSETQ. V shed 4 bases and J 1 base; nucleotides not matched to a gene: 6. The CDR3 protein is CASSPTGTSGGTDTQYF. DNA for the CDR3: TGCGCCAGCAGCCCCACCGGGACTAGCGGGGGCACAGATACGCAGTATTTT.

The genes are TRBV9 and TRBJ2-2; possibly TRBD1 or TRBD2 for D (6 bases each). V lost 6 bases and J 3 bases, leaving 18 bases between the germline ends. This CDR3 comprises 16 residues. Germline values: CDR1 SGDLS, CDR2 YYNGEE. CDR3 loop: CASNRGGSADTGELFF. The CDR3 DNA is TGTGCCAGCAACCGAGGGGGGAGCGCAGACACCGGGGAGCTGTTTTTT.

V usage is TRBV4-2 and J usage is TRBJ2-1; 7 positions agree with TRBD2. Trimming removed 3 bases from V and 4 bases from J; junction bases left unmatched: 3. In germline, CDR1 is LGHNA, CDR2 YNFKEQ. The CDR3 contains 14 residues. The CDR3 loop reads CASSQGGLYNEQFF. The CDR3 coding sequence is TGTGCCAGCAGCCAGGGAGGGTTGTACAATGAGCAGTTCTTC.

The chain combines TRBV11-2 with TRBJ2-1, with TRBD2 matching 14 bases. J gave up 8 bases and V 3 bases, and 6 bases lay outside the gene matches. The CDR3 is 16 residues long. The V gene's germline CDR1 is SGHAT and CDR2 FQNNGV. CDR3: CASSLGGLAGVDEQFF. CDR3 nucleotide sequence: TGTGCCAGCAGCTTGGGGGGACTAGCGGGAGTTGATGAGCAGTTCTTC. The whole variable domain, filled in from reference TRBV11-2 and TRBJ2-1, reads EAGVAQSPRYKIIEKRQSVAFWCNPISGHATLYWYQQILGQGPKLLIQFQNNGVVDDSQLPKDRFSAERLKGVDSTLKIQPAKLEDSAVYLCASSLGGLAGVDEQFFGPGTRLTVL.

This sequence joins TRBV7-8 and TRBJ2-1; 8 bases match TRBD2. CDR3 length: 16 residues. Germline trimming cut 1 base from V and 1 base from J; bases unmatched to any gene: 3. The germline CDR1 and CDR2 sequences are SGHVS and FQNEAQ. CDR3 sequence (DNA): TGTGCCAGCAGCTTAGGAGTAGCGGGATCCTACAATGAGCAGTTCTTC. Translation gives CASSLGVAGSYNEQFF.

The chain has TRBV11-2 and TRBJ2-3; 7 nucleotides align to TRBD1. V was pared by 3 bases and J by 2 bases, with 2 bases of the junction left unmatched. Germline loops: CDR1 SGHAT, CDR2 FQNNGV. CDR3 size: 14 residues. DNA for the CDR3: TGTGCCAGCAGCTTTGGGACAGCCACAGATACGCAGTATTTT. This translates into CASSFGTATDTQYF.

The chain recombines TRBV7-9 with TRBJ1-2; TRBD1 agrees at 7 bases. The germline gives CDR1 SEHNR, CDR2 FQNEAQ (reference sequence). V lost 2 bases to trimming and J lost 4 bases; unmatched junction nucleotides: 7. The CDR3 totals 15 residues. As DNA, the CDR3 is TGTGCCAGCAGCTTAAGCGGGACAGAAATCTATGGCTACACCTTC. Translated: CASSLSGTEIYGYTF.

J is TRBJ2-5 and V is TRBV4-1; D possibly corresponds to TRBD2 (12 bases). Trimming took off 1 base at V and 4 bases at J, with 25 bases between the two ends. The CDR3 has 19 residues. In germline, CDR1 is MGHRA, CDR2 YSYEKL. Here the CDR3 DNA reads TGCGCCAGCAGCCAAGTCGGACAGGGGGCTAGCGGGAGGGCAGAGACCCAGTACTTC. This translates into CASSQVGQGASGRAETQYF.

The chain carries TRBV4-2 and TRBJ2-7, with 10 bases aligning to TRBD2. J lost 6 bases, V lost 1 base, and 9 bases had no gene match. The germline CDR1 and CDR2 sequences are LGHNA and YNFKEQ. The CDR3 totals 16 residues. Here the CDR3 DNA reads TGTGCCAGCAGCCAAGTGGGGCTAGCGGGAGTCGGCGAGCAGTACTTC. Its translation: CASSQVGLAGVGEQYF.

The chain links TRBV19 to TRBJ1-2; D may be TRBD1 (5 bases). Looked up from germline, CDR1 is LNHDA and CDR2 is SQIVND (reference sequence). The CDR3 has 16 amino acids. V was clipped by 3 bases and J by 3 bases, with 17 bases between them. The CDR3 sequence: CASSILPIDSYYGYTF. Here the CDR3 DNA reads TGTGCCAGTAGTATTCTCCCAATTGACAGCTACTATGGCTACACCTTC.

This clone turned up a few times. The rearrangement uses TRBV6-1 and TRBJ2-2; D is undetermined. V was pared by 7 bases and J by 1 base, with 10 bases between. The CDR3 extends over 14 amino acids. Germline V gene lookup returns CDR1 MNHNS and CDR2 SASEGT. For the CDR3, the DNA is TGTGCCAGCACCATGGACCTGAACACCGGGGAGCTGTTTTTT. This encodes CASTMDLNTGELFF.

This chain connects TRBV7-2 to TRBJ2-5; D may correspond to TRBD1 or TRBD2 (5 bases each). Germline loops: CDR1 SGHTA, CDR2 FQGNSA. The V and J ends lost 0 bases and 5 bases respectively, with 7 bases between them. The CDR3 sequence is 13 residues long. CDR3 DNA: TGTGCCAGCAGCTTAGCGGGGACGGAGACCCAGTACTTC. This sequence encodes CASSLAGTETQYF.

The chain is built from TRBV7-9 and TRBJ2-5, with TRBD2 identical over 9 bases. The CDR3 is 15 residues long. V lost 2 bases and J lost 3; bases outside the gene matches: 4. Germline assignment: CDR1 SEHNR and CDR2 FQNEAQ (reference sequence). CDR3 residues: CASSLLTSGKETQYF. The CDR3 DNA is TGTGCCAGCAGCTTACTGACTAGCGGAAAAGAGACCCAGTACTTC.

In its sample, this clone was seen a few times. This sequence joins TRBV30 and TRBJ1-5; D is unresolved. This CDR3 spans 13 amino acids. Trimming left V 2 bases short and J 3 bases short, with 8 bases between. Germline values: CDR1 GTSNPN, CDR2 SVGIG (reference sequence). DNA for the CDR3: TGTGCCTGGAGTCACGAACCCAATCAGCCCCAGCATTTT. It codes for CAWSHEPNQPQHF.

The gene calls are TRBV5-1 and TRBJ2-1, with D tentatively TRBD2 (6 bases). Looked up from germline, CDR1 is SGHRS and CDR2 is YFSETQ. The CDR3 length is 14 residues. V lost 4 bases and J 6 bases, leaving 14 bases between the germline ends. The CDR3 nucleotides are TGCGCCAGCAGCCCCCCCGGGGGTACCAATGAGCAGTTCTTC. Protein sequence: CASSPPGGTNEQFF. Together with reference TRBV5-1 and TRBJ2-1, the CDR3 gives the full variable domain: KAGVTQTPRYLIKTRGQQVTLSCSPISGHRSVSWYQQTPGQGLQFLFEYFSETQRNKGNFPGRFSGRQFSNSRSEMNVSTLELGDSALYLCASSPPGGTNEQFFGPGTRLTVL.

The CDR3 spells CASSQDRGTEAFF. DNA for the CDR3: TGTGCCAGCAGCCAGGACAGGGGCACTGAAGCTTTCTTT. The rearrangement uses TRBV7-2 and TRBJ1-1, with TRBD1 identical over 9 bases. The CDR3 spans 13 residues. V was clipped by 5 bases and J by 4 bases; unmatched bases: 2. Germline V CDR1 and CDR2: SGHTA, FQGNSA.

CDR3 coding DNA: TGCGCCAGCAGCCAAGTGGTTAACTCCTACGAGCAGTACTTC. It yields the protein CASSQVVNSYEQYF. This chain connects TRBV4-1 to TRBJ2-7; no reliable D call. V gave up 1 base and J gave up 0 bases, with 7 bases separating them. There are 14 residues in the CDR3. CDR1 is MGHRA, CDR2 YSYEKL, per germline.

This rearrangement joins TRBV7-9 to TRBJ2-1; tentative D call: TRBD1 (6 bases). CDR3 length: 15 residues. Germline values: CDR1 SEHNR, CDR2 FQNEAQ (reference sequence). Trimming left V 5 bases short and J 4 bases short, with 15 bases between. The CDR3 bases are TGTGCCAGCAGCCCCTGGGACAATGTGTACAATGAGCAGTTCTTC. It translates to CASSPWDNVYNEQFF.

The chain has TRBV18 and TRBJ2-2; D is possibly TRBD2 (6 bases). Germline V gene data show CDR1 as KGHSH and CDR2 as LQKENI. The CDR3 has 18 residues. Trimming pared 2 bases from V and 0 bases from J, leaving 16 bases between. The CDR3 bases are TGTGCCAGCTCACCAAACGTCTTGGAGGGAGCGAACACCGGGGAGCTGTTTTTT. Amino acid sequence: CASSPNVLEGANTGELFF.

This sequence joins TRBV5-1 and TRBJ2-3; 10 positions match TRBD2. Germline lookup yields CDR1 SGHRS and CDR2 YFSETQ. This CDR3 spans 16 amino acids. V lost 0 bases and J lost 4; bases outside the gene matches: 5. The CDR3 DNA reads TGCGCCAGCAGCTTGGGTCTAGCGGGAGTCGCAGATACGCAGTATTTT. Its translation is CASSLGLAGVADTQYF. Based on the CDR3 plus reference TRBV5-1 and TRBJ2-3, the full variable domain is KAGVTQTPRYLIKTRGQQVTLSCSPISGHRSVSWYQQTPGQGLQFLFEYFSETQRNKGNFPGRFSGRQFSNSRSEMNVSTLELGDSALYLCASSLGLAGVADTQYFGPGTRLTVL.

The CDR3 loop reads CASSPPGLAGGGTGELFF. Written as DNA, the CDR3 is TGCGCCAGCAGCCCACCGGGACTAGCGGGAGGGGGCACCGGGGAGCTGTTTTTT. The chain couples TRBV5-1 to TRBJ2-2; 16 positions agree with TRBD2. The CDR3 is made up of 18 amino acids. The V and J ends lost 4 bases and 4 bases, in that order; junction bases with no gene match: 7. The germline V gene encodes CDR1 SGHRS and CDR2 YFSETQ.

The chain combines TRBV2 with TRBJ2-7; 8 bases fit TRBD1. V shed 6 bases, J shed 3 bases, and the junction held 10 bases outside the gene matches. CDR3 length equals 15 residues. From germline, CDR1 is SNHLY and CDR2 FYNNEI. CDR3 bases: TGTGCCAGCAGGGGACTCCGGGACAGGATCTACGAGCAGTACTTC. This translates into CASRGLRDRIYEQYF.